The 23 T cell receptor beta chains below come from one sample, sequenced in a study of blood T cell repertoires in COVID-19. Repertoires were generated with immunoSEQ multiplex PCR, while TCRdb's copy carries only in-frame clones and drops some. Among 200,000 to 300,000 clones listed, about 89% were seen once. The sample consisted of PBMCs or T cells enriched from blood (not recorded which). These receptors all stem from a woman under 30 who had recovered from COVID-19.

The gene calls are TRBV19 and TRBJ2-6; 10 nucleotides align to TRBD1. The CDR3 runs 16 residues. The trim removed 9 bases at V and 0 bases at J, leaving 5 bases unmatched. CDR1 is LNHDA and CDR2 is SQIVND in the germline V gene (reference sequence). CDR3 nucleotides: TGTGCCAGCTGGGACAGGGGAAACTCTGGGGCCAACGTCCTGACTTTC. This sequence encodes CASWDRGNSGANVLTF.

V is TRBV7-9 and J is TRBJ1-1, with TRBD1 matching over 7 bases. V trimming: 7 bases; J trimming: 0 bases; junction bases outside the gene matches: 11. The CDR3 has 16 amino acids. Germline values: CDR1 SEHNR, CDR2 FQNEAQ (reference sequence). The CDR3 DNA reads TGTGCCAGCACCTCCTTCCTAGGGGGCCTGAACACTGAAGCTTTCTTT. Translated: CASTSFLGGLNTEAFF.

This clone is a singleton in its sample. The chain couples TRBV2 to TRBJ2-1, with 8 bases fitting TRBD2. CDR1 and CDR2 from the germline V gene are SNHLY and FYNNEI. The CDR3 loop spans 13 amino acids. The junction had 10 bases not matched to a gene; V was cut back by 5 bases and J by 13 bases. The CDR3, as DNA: TGTGCCAGCAGTCGGACTAGCCCCCCCGACCAGTTCTTC. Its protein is CASSRTSPPDQFF. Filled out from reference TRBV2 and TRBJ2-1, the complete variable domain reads EPEVTQTPSHQVTQMGQEVILRCVPISNHLYFYWYRQILGQKVEFLVSFYNNEISEKSEIFDDQFSVERPDGSNFTLKIRSTKLEDSAMYFCASSRTSPPDQFFGPGTRLTVL.

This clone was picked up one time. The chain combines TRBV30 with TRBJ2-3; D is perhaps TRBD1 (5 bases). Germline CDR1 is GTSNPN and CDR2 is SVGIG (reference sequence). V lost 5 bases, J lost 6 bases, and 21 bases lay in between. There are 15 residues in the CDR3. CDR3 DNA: TGTGCCTGGGGCCCTATCAGGGTTCTTTGGGATACGCAGTATTTT. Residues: CAWGPIRVLWDTQYF.

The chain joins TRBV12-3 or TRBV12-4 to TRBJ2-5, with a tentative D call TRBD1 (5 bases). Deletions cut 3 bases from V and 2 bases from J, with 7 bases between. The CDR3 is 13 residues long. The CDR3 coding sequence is TGTGCCAGCAGTTTCCACAGGCAAGAGACCCAGTACTTC. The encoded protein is CASSFHRQETQYF.

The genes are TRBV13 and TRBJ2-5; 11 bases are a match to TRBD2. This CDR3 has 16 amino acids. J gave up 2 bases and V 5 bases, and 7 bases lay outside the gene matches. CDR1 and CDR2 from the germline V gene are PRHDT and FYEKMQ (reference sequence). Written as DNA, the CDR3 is TGTGCCAGCAGCCCCCGGACTAGCGGGTTTCAAGAGACCCAGTACTTC. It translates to CASSPRTSGFQETQYF.

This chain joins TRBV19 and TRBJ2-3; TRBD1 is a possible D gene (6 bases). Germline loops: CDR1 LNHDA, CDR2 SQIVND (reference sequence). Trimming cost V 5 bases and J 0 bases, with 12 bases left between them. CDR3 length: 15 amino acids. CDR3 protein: CASSPDRVSTDTQYF. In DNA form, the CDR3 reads TGTGCCAGTAGTCCGGACAGAGTTAGCACAGATACGCAGTATTTT.

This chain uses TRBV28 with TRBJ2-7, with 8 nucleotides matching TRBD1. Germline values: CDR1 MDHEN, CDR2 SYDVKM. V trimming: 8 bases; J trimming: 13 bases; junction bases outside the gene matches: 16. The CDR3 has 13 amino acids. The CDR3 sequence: CASLFPGTGRCYF. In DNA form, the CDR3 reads TGTGCCAGCCTCTTCCCGGGGACAGGTCGGTGTTACTTC.

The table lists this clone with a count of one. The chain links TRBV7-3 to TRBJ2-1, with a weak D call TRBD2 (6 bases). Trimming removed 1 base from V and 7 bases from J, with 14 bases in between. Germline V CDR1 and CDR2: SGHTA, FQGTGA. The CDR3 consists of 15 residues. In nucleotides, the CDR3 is TGTGCCAGCAGCTTAATAGGTGGGAGCGGGAATGAGCAGTTCTTC. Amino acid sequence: CASSLIGGSGNEQFF.

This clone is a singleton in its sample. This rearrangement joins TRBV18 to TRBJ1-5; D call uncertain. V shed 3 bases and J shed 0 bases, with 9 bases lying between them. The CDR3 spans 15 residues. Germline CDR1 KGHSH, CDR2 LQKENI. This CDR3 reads CASSPEGYSNQPQHF. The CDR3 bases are TGTGCCAGCTCACCGGAGGGATATAGCAATCAGCCCCAGCATTTT.

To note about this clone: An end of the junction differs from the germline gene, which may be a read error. The CDR3: CSAVSQALFF. CDR3 nucleotide sequence: TGCAGTGCTGTCTCGCAGGCGCTATTCTTC. J is TRBJ1-2 and V is TRBV20-1; unclear D gene. The CDR3 spans 10 residues. Germline V gene lookup returns CDR1 DFQATT and CDR2 SNEGSKA (reference sequence).

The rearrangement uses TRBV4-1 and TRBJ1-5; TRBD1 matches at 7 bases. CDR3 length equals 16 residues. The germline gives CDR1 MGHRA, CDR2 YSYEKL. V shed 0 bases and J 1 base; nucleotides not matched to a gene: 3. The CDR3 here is CASSQEEGASNQPQHF. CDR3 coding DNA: TGCGCCAGCAGCCAAGAGGAGGGGGCGAGCAATCAGCCCCAGCATTTT.

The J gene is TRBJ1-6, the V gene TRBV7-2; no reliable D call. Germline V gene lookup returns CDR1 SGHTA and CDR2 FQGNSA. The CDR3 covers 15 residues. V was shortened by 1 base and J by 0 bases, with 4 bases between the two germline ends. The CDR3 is CASSLESSYNSPLHF. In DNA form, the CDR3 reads TGTGCCAGCAGCTTAGAGAGCTCCTATAATTCACCCCTCCACTTT.

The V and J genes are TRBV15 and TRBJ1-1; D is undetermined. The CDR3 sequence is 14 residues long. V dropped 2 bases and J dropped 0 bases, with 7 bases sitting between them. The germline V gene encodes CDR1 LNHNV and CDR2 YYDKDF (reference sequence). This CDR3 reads CATSRPSLNTEAFF. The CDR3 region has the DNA TGTGCCACCAGCAGACCCTCCCTGAACACTGAAGCTTTCTTT.

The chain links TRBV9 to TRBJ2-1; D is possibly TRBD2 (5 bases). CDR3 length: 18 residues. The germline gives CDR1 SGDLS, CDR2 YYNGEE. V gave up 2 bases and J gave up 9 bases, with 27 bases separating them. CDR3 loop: CASSVEKLGRAGSSEQFF. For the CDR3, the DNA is TGTGCCAGCAGCGTCGAAAAACTAGGACGGGCCGGTTCGAGTGAGCAGTTCTTC.

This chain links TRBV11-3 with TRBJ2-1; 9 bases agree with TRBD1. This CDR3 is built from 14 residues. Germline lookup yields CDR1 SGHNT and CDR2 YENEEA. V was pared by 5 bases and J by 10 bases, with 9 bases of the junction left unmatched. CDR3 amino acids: CASSPRDRALEQFF. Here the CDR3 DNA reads TGTGCCAGCAGCCCCCGGGACAGGGCATTAGAGCAGTTCTTC.

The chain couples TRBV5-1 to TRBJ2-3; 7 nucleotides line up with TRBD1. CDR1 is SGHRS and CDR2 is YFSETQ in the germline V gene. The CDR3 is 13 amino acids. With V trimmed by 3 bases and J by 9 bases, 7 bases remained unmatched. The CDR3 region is CASSYSGTATQYF. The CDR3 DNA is TGCGCCAGCAGCTACTCCGGGACAGCAACGCAGTATTTT.

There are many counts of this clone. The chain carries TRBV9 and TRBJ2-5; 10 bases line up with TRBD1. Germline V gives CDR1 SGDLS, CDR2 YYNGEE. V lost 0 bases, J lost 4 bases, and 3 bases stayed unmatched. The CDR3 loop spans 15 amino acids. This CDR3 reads CASSVGTGGPETQYF. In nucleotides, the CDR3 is TGTGCCAGCAGCGTAGGGACAGGGGGACCAGAGACCCAGTACTTC.

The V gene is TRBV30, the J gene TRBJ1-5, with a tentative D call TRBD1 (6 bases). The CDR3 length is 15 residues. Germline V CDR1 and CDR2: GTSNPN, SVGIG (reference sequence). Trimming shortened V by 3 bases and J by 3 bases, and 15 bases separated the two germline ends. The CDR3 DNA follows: TGTGCCTGGAGCCAACGGGGGGGCTACAATCAGCCCCAGCATTTT. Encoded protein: CAWSQRGGYNQPQHF.

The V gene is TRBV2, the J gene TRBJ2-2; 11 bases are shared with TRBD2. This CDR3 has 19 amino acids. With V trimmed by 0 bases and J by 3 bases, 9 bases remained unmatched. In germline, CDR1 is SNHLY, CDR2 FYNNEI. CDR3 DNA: TGTGCCAGCAGTGAAGCGGACTATTCGACTAGCGGGGACACCGGGGAGCTGTTTTTT. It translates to CASSEADYSTSGDTGELFF.

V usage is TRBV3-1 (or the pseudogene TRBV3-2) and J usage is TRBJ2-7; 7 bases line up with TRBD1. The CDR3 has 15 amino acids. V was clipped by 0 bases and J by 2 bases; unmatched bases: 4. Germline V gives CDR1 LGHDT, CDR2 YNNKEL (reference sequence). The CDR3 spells CASSQDHGTAYEQYF. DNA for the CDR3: TGTGCCAGCAGCCAAGATCACGGGACAGCCTACGAGCAGTACTTC.

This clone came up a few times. CDR3: CATSDTTPGHDEQFF. DNA for the CDR3: TGTGCCACCAGTGATACAACCCCAGGGCATGATGAGCAGTTCTTC. The chain couples TRBV24-1 to TRBJ2-1; TRBD1 is a possible D gene (5 bases). Germline V lookup: CDR1 KGHDR, CDR2 SFDVKD. The CDR3 is 15 residues long. V gave up 3 bases and J gave up 8 bases, with 16 bases separating them.

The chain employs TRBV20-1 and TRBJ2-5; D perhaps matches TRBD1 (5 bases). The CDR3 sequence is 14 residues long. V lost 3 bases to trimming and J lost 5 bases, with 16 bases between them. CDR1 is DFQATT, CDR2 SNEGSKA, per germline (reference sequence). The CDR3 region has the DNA TGCAGTGCTAGTCGTAGTGGCAGGGTGGAGACCCAGTACTTC. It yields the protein CSASRSGRVETQYF.